These 27 T cell receptor beta chains were all obtained from the same sample, sequenced in a study of technical replicates of blood from a handful of donors. Profiled with immunoSEQ multiplex PCR; TCRdb holds only in-frame clones, not every one. The table shows more than 45,000 clones, with 75% to 95% occurring only once. Input material: PBMCs. These receptors came from a human donor in good health. Some clones in this sample may be carry-over from other donors' samples.

This chain uses TRBV5-4 with TRBJ2-7; 10 bases line up with TRBD2. The CDR3 extends over 18 amino acids. CDR1 is SGHNT and CDR2 is YYREEE in the germline V gene (reference sequence). The junction had 17 bases not matched to a gene; V was cut back by 3 bases and J by 5 bases. The CDR3 DNA sequence: TGTGCCAGCAGCTGGGGCGGGGGCCTAGCGGGAGTTATCAACGAGCAGTACTTC. Translated: CASSWGGGLAGVINEQYF.

The chain joins TRBV30 to TRBJ2-5, with 12 bases fitting TRBD2. V was pared by 8 bases and J by 7 bases, with 11 bases of the junction left unmatched. Germline-derived CDR1 and CDR2 are GTSNPN and SVGIG (reference sequence). The CDR3 consists of 14 residues. CDR3 nucleotide sequence: TGTGCCACCTCCGGACTAGCGGGATCGGGGACCCAGTACTTC. It yields the protein CATSGLAGSGTQYF.

V usage is TRBV19 and J usage is TRBJ2-5; D is possibly TRBD2 (5 bases). This CDR3 region has 13 residues. Germline V gene sequence: CDR1 LNHDA, CDR2 SQIVND (reference sequence). Trimming took off 6 bases at V and 4 bases at J, with 12 bases between the two ends. The CDR3: CASREEGRETQYF. The CDR3 DNA reads as TGTGCCAGTAGGGAAGAAGGGAGAGAGACCCAGTACTTC.

The gene calls are TRBV6-1 and TRBJ2-5; TRBD2 aligns across 8 bases. With 8 bases clipped from V and 5 bases from J, the junction kept 10 bases outside the gene matches. The CDR3 extends over 14 amino acids. Germline V gives CDR1 MNHNS, CDR2 SASEGT. CDR3 sequence (DNA): TGTGCCAGCCGGCCGGGGGGGCCCGCGGAGACCCAGTACTTC. This translates into CASRPGGPAETQYF.

Worth noting for this clone: One end of the junction does not line up with germline, which may come from a read error. The J gene is TRBJ1-4, the V gene TRBV5-1, with 7 bases lining up with TRBD1. Germline-derived CDR1 and CDR2 are SGHRS and YFSETQ. This CDR3 spans 14 amino acids. The CDR3 region is CASRLGTVNEKLFF. As DNA, the CDR3 is TGCGCCAGCAGATTGGGGACAGTAAATGAAAAACTGTTTTTT.

The chain is built from TRBV11-3 and TRBJ2-3; 12 bases map to TRBD2. V was pared by 4 bases and J by 5 bases, with 10 bases of the junction left unmatched. The CDR3 is 17 residues long. Germline V gene sequence: CDR1 SGHNT, CDR2 YENEEA. In DNA, the CDR3 is TGTGCCAGCAGCTCCTCCCAGACTAGCGGGAGAAGAGATACGCAGTATTTT. It translates to CASSSSQTSGRRDTQYF.

This clone has only one observation. The V gene is TRBV11-2, the J gene TRBJ2-3; 10 nucleotides agree with TRBD2. V shed 1 base and J 1 base; nucleotides not matched to a gene: 2. Germline V gene data show CDR1 as SGHAT and CDR2 as FQNNGV. The CDR3 has 16 residues. The CDR3 region has the DNA TGTGCCAGCAGCTTAGCTAGCGGGGGCCGCACAGATACGCAGTATTTT. It yields the protein CASSLASGGRTDTQYF.

This chain connects TRBV9 to TRBJ2-7, with D perhaps matching TRBD2 (5 bases). Trimming left V 0 bases short and J 2 bases short, with 9 bases between. Germline assignment: CDR1 SGDLS and CDR2 YYNGEE. This CDR3 contains 14 residues. CDR3 sequence (DNA): TGTGCCAGCAGCGTAGACGACGGGGCCTACGAGCAGTACTTC. It codes for CASSVDDGAYEQYF.

The V and J genes are TRBV6-4 and TRBJ2-3; 11 positions match TRBD2. J was trimmed by 4 bases and V by 0 bases; bases with no gene match: 3. The CDR3 is 16 amino acids. Looked up from germline, CDR1 is MRHNA and CDR2 is SNTAGT. The CDR3 DNA reads as TGTGCCAGCAGTGACTCGGTAGCGGGAGGGTCAGATACGCAGTATTTT. Protein: CASSDSVAGGSDTQYF.

This clone showed up just a few times. The chain uses TRBV2 and TRBJ2-7, with a tentative D call TRBD2 (5 bases). Trimming pared 4 bases from V and 9 bases from J, leaving 19 bases between. CDR3 length: 14 residues. Germline assignment: CDR1 SNHLY and CDR2 FYNNEI. CDR3 sequence reads: CASSAVPGYEGQYF. CDR3 sequence (DNA): TGTGCCAGCAGTGCGGTACCCGGCTACGAGGGGCAGTACTTC. The full variable domain, rest sourced from reference TRBV2 and TRBJ2-7, is EPEVTQTPSHQVTQMGQEVILRCVPISNHLYFYWYRQILGQKVEFLVSFYNNEISEKSEIFDDQFSVERPDGSNFTLKIRSTKLEDSAMYFCASSAVPGYEGQYFGPGTRLTVT.

The chain has TRBV5-6 and TRBJ1-2; D call uncertain. Germline lookup yields CDR1 SGHDT and CDR2 YYEEEE. V gave up 0 bases and J gave up 8 bases, with 11 bases separating them. The CDR3 runs to 13 residues. CDR3 loop: CASSLGRTQGYTF. In DNA form, the CDR3 reads TGTGCCAGCAGCTTGGGTAGGACTCAAGGCTACACCTTC.

V is TRBV18 and J is TRBJ2-1, with TRBD1 matching 10 bases. The CDR3 contains 15 residues. In germline, CDR1 is KGHSH, CDR2 LQKENI. Trimming removed 4 bases from V and 2 bases from J; junction bases left unmatched: 2. The DNA of the CDR3 is TGTGCCAGCTCACGACAGGGGGCCACCTACAATGAGCAGTTCTTC. Encoded protein: CASSRQGATYNEQFF.

The genes are TRBV27 and TRBJ2-7; 8 nucleotides align to TRBD2. V was clipped by 5 bases and J by 2 bases; unmatched bases: 8. This CDR3 has 15 residues. From germline, CDR1 is MNHEY and CDR2 SMNVEV (reference sequence). This CDR3 is CASSPLREVTYEQYF. The CDR3 DNA follows: TGTGCCAGCAGTCCCTTGCGGGAGGTAACCTACGAGCAGTACTTC.

The V gene is TRBV27, the J gene TRBJ2-1; a possible D gene is TRBD2 (5 bases). Trimming took off 7 bases at V and 7 bases at J, with 23 bases between the two ends. The CDR3 length is 16 residues. Germline V gene lookup returns CDR1 MNHEY and CDR2 SMNVEV (reference sequence). The CDR3 protein is CASNLHTGNTLNEQFF. In DNA form, the CDR3 reads TGTGCCAGCAATCTCCATACCGGGAACACTCTAAATGAGCAGTTCTTC.

The chain's CDR3 is CASSLSSGQGYEQYF. The CDR3 nucleotides read TGTGCCAGCAGCTTAAGTTCCGGACAAGGCTACGAGCAGTACTTC. The rearrangement joins TRBV7-9 to TRBJ2-7; possibly TRBD1 for D (5 bases). The CDR3 covers 15 residues. The V gene lost 2 bases and the J gene lost 3 bases, with 14 bases spanning the gap. The germline gives CDR1 SEHNR, CDR2 FQNEAQ (reference sequence). Filled out from reference TRBV7-9 and TRBJ2-7, the complete variable domain reads DTGVSQNPRHKITKRGQNVTFRCDPISEHNRLYWYRQTLGQGPEFLTYFQNEAQLEKSRLLSDRFSAERPKGSFSTLEIQRTEQGDSAMYLCASSLSSGQGYEQYFGPGTRLTVT.

This clone was recorded only once. V is TRBV28 and J is TRBJ2-5; a possible D gene is TRBD2 (6 bases). The ends were cut back, 8 bases at V and 3 bases at J, with 10 bases in the middle. This CDR3 has 12 residues. The germline V gene encodes CDR1 MDHEN and CDR2 SYDVKM. For the CDR3, the DNA is TGTGCCAGCCTTGGAGGGAAAGAGACCCAGTACTTC. This encodes CASLGGKETQYF.

V is TRBV19 and J is TRBJ2-3; D might be TRBD1 (5 bases). The CDR3 runs to 14 residues. Germline V gives CDR1 LNHDA, CDR2 SQIVND (reference sequence). Trimming removed 6 bases at V and 0 bases at J, with 10 bases between. The CDR3 region has the DNA TGTGCCAGTAGCCGTGGGGCGAGCACAGATACGCAGTATTTT. This gives the protein CASSRGASTDTQYF.

The J gene is TRBJ1-1, the V gene TRBV5-4, with TRBD1 matching over 7 bases. Germline V gene lookup returns CDR1 SGHNT and CDR2 YYREEE (reference sequence). There are 15 residues in the CDR3. Losses at the gene ends were 2 bases for V and 10 bases for J; bases not matched to a gene: 14. As DNA, the CDR3 is TGTGCCAGCAGCTTCCCAGGACAGGCCCTCATTGCAGCTTTCTTT. This sequence encodes CASSFPGQALIAAFF.

The chain couples TRBV7-2 to TRBJ1-1, with TRBD1 as a possible D gene (5 bases). V was shortened by 2 bases and J by 5 bases, with 9 bases between the two germline ends. This CDR3 spans 13 amino acids. Germline CDR1 is SGHTA and CDR2 is FQGNSA. CDR3 residues: CASSLLGLTEAFF. The CDR3 bases are TGTGCCAGCAGCTTATTGGGGCTGACTGAAGCTTTCTTT.

CDR3 amino acids: CASNSYNEQFF. CDR3 in DNA: TGTGCCAGCAACAGCTACAATGAGCAGTTCTTC. The chain uses TRBV2 and TRBJ2-1, with D unclear. The CDR3 extends over 11 amino acids. From germline, CDR1 is SNHLY and CDR2 FYNNEI. Trimming took off 7 bases at V and 3 bases at J, with 4 bases between the two ends.

This rearrangement joins TRBV7-8 to TRBJ2-1, with TRBD2 identical over 9 bases. Germline CDR1 reads SGHVS; CDR2 reads FQNEAQ. Trimming cost V 5 bases and J 7 bases; bases outside gene matches: 12. The CDR3 is 16 residues long. In nucleotides, the CDR3 is TGTGCCAGCAGCCCCCCTCTGCGGGAGGGTTGGAATGAGCAGTTCTTC. It encodes CASSPPLREGWNEQFF.

The chain is built from TRBV21-1 and TRBJ2-1; TRBD2 is taken as the D call from the table, unchecked against the DNA. TRBV21-1 is a pseudogene. The length of the CDR3 is 13 residues. The DNA of the CDR3 is TGTGCCAGCAGGGGGAGGCAAGGCGTTGAGCAGTTCTTC. Translated: CASRGRQGVEQFF.

The V and J genes are TRBV7-9 and TRBJ1-1, with D perhaps matching TRBD1 (5 bases). V was clipped by 4 bases and J by 4 bases, with 13 bases between them. The CDR3 totals 14 residues. Germline loops: CDR1 SEHNR, CDR2 FQNEAQ (reference sequence). The CDR3 is CASSSSGGGTEAFF. As DNA, the CDR3 is TGTGCCAGCAGCTCCTCCGGCGGGGGCACTGAAGCTTTCTTT. The whole variable domain, filled in from reference TRBV7-9 and TRBJ1-1, reads DTGVSQNPRHKITKRGQNVTFRCDPISEHNRLYWYRQTLGQGPEFLTYFQNEAQLEKSRLLSDRFSAERPKGSFSTLEIQRTEQGDSAMYLCASSSSGGGTEAFFGQGTRLTVV.

V is TRBV6-6 and J is TRBJ1-1, with 7 positions matching TRBD1. CDR3 length: 11 residues. V shed 6 bases, J shed 11 bases, and the junction held 6 bases outside the gene matches. CDR1 and CDR2 (germline): MNHNY, SVGAGI (reference sequence). The CDR3 reads CASRDRWGAFF. DNA of the CDR3: TGTGCCAGCAGGGACAGGTGGGGTGCTTTCTTT.

This chain uses TRBV11-1 with TRBJ2-3; D is unclear. The CDR3 loop spans 13 amino acids. Trimming shortened V by 1 base and J by 4 bases, and 6 bases separated the two germline ends. The germline gives CDR1 SGHAT, CDR2 FQDESV (reference sequence). CDR3 bases: TGTGCCAGCAGCTTAGACCGGGCAGATACGCAGTATTTT. It specifies CASSLDRADTQYF.

This sequence joins TRBV7-2 and TRBJ1-3; D might be TRBD1 (5 bases). This CDR3 has 13 residues. The germline V gene encodes CDR1 SGHTA and CDR2 FQGNSA. V lost 8 bases and J 6 bases, leaving 14 bases between the germline ends. CDR3 residues: CASLISRENTIYF. The CDR3, as DNA: TGTGCCAGCCTTATATCCAGGGAAAACACCATATATTTT.

This clone was found a few times. J is TRBJ2-3 and V is TRBV5-6; D possibly corresponds to TRBD2 (6 bases). Deletions cut 4 bases from V and 8 bases from J, with 14 bases between. The CDR3 consists of 13 residues. Germline V gene data show CDR1 as SGHDT and CDR2 as YYEEEE. CDR3 protein: CASSGGTWGTQYF. The CDR3 DNA sequence: TGTGCCAGCAGCGGGGGGACCTGGGGTACGCAGTATTTT.